The 23 T cell receptor beta chains given below trace back to one sample, sequenced in a study of blood T cell repertoires in COVID-19. Clones were sequenced by immunoSEQ multiplex PCR, and TCRdb holds only the in-frame ones, with some missing. In the table there are about 250,000 clones, approximately 84% of which are singletons. Sequenced input: PBMCs or T cells enriched from blood (not recorded which). The receptor source for this set is a woman between 50 and 59 years old who had been exposed to COVID-19.

This chain uses TRBV5-5 with TRBJ2-4, with 9 bases that match TRBD1. This CDR3 is 15 amino acids long. In germline, CDR1 is SGHKS, CDR2 YYEKEE (reference sequence). Germline trimming cut 4 bases from V and 5 bases from J; bases unmatched to any gene: 7. The CDR3 DNA reads TGTGCCAGCAGCGCCGGGACAGGGTTCGAAAACATTCAGTACTTC. Translated: CASSAGTGFENIQYF. The full variable domain, in which reference TRBV5-5 and TRBJ2-4 provide the parts outside the CDR3, is DAGVTQSPTHLIKTRGQQVTLRCSPISGHKSVSWYQQVLGQGPQFIFQYYEKEERGRGNFPDRFSARQFPNYSSELNVNALLLGDSALYLCASSAGTGFENIQYFGAGTRLSVL.

The chain has TRBV30 and TRBJ1-2; TRBD1 matches at 7 bases. Unmatched junction bases numbered 5, after V lost 2 bases and J lost 8 bases. CDR1 and CDR2 from the germline V gene are GTSNPN and SVGIG (reference sequence). CDR3 length equals 12 residues. The CDR3 protein is CAWSMTGRGYTF. The CDR3 region has the DNA TGTGCCTGGAGTATGACAGGGAGAGGCTACACCTTC.

The chain joins TRBV19 to TRBJ2-1; TRBD2 aligns across 10 bases. This CDR3 is built from 17 residues. Germline CDR1 LNHDA, CDR2 SQIVND (reference sequence). V was clipped by 5 bases and J by 0 bases; unmatched bases: 7. The DNA for the CDR3 is TGTGCCAGTAGTGATCGACTAGCGGGTATCTCCTACAATGAGCAGTTCTTC. The encoded protein is CASSDRLAGISYNEQFF.

The CDR3 spells CASSLVGGMGQYEQYF. The CDR3 bases are TGCGCCAGCAGCTTGGTAGGGGGTATGGGTCAGTACGAGCAGTACTTC. The chain couples TRBV5-1 to TRBJ2-7; D possibly corresponds to TRBD1 (6 bases). There are 16 residues in the CDR3. Trimming took off 0 bases at V and 4 bases at J, with 17 bases between the two ends. In germline, CDR1 is SGHRS, CDR2 YFSETQ.

The chain recombines TRBV7-2 with TRBJ1-1; weak D call: TRBD1 (6 bases). Deletions cut 1 base from V and 4 bases from J, with 10 bases between. The length of the CDR3 is 14 residues. The germline gives CDR1 SGHTA, CDR2 FQGNSA. CDR3 sequence (DNA): TGTGCCAGCAGCTTAGTAGGGACAACCACTGAAGCTTTCTTT. This gives the protein CASSLVGTTTEAFF.

This rearrangement joins TRBV4-3 to TRBJ2-3; maybe TRBD2 (6 bases). In germline, CDR1 is LGHNA, CDR2 YSLEER. The ends were cut back, 0 bases at V and 6 bases at J, with 13 bases in the middle. This CDR3 comprises 15 residues. The CDR3 protein is CASSQDGTPSDTQYF. The CDR3 nucleotides are TGCGCCAGCAGCCAAGACGGGACTCCCTCGGATACGCAGTATTTT.

The rearrangement uses TRBV10-3 and TRBJ1-2, with 11 bases aligning to TRBD1. The junction had 4 bases not matched to a gene; V was cut back by 2 bases and J by 2 bases. Germline CDR1 reads ENHRY; CDR2 reads SYGVKD. The CDR3 has 16 amino acids. CDR3 protein: CAISEAGTGGNYGYTF. The CDR3, as DNA: TGTGCCATCAGTGAGGCCGGGACAGGGGGAAACTATGGCTACACCTTC.

This chain connects TRBV19 to TRBJ2-7; 9 nucleotides agree with TRBD1. Looked up from germline, CDR1 is LNHDA and CDR2 is SQIVND (reference sequence). The CDR3 consists of 14 residues. The V and J ends lost 5 bases and 3 bases, in that order; junction bases with no gene match: 5. CDR3 coding DNA: TGTGCCAGTAGTCCCCAGGGACAGGGCTACGAGCAGTACTTC. Its translation is CASSPQGQGYEQYF.

This rearrangement joins TRBV24-1 to TRBJ2-1; 7 bases agree with TRBD2. V was pared by 4 bases and J by 4 bases, with 3 bases of the junction left unmatched. Per germline, CDR1 KGHDR and CDR2 SFDVKD. The CDR3 has 14 residues. This chain's CDR3 is CATSEAGQYNEQFF. In DNA form, the CDR3 reads TGTGCCACCAGTGAAGCGGGGCAATACAATGAGCAGTTCTTC.

The chain combines TRBV12-3 or TRBV12-4 with TRBJ2-7, with 7 bases matching TRBD1. CDR3 length: 13 amino acids. Unmatched junction bases numbered 4, after V lost 6 bases and J lost 2 bases. The CDR3 sequence is CASRTGTAYEQYF. For the CDR3, the DNA is TGTGCCAGCAGGACAGGGACGGCCTACGAGCAGTACTTC.

The chain combines TRBV19 with TRBJ1-5; 9 nucleotides agree with TRBD1. Trimming at V came to 6 bases and at J to 5 bases, leaving 5 bases not matched to a gene. The CDR3 totals 14 residues. The germline CDR1 and CDR2 sequences are LNHDA and SQIVND (reference sequence). CDR3 bases: TGTGCCAGTAGCAGAAGGACAGGGGATCAGCCCCAGCATTTT. It translates to CASSRRTGDQPQHF.

V gene TRBV13 combines with J gene TRBJ2-7, with 7 bases that match TRBD1. Germline assignment: CDR1 PRHDT and CDR2 FYEKMQ (reference sequence). V lost 4 bases to trimming and J lost 6 bases; unmatched junction nucleotides: 18. This CDR3 region has 17 residues. The CDR3 loop reads CASSSRRGRITFSEQYF. Here the CDR3 DNA reads TGTGCCAGCAGCTCAAGAAGGGGGCGGATTACCTTCTCCGAGCAGTACTTC.

V usage is TRBV7-9 and J usage is TRBJ1-1; the D is unclear. CDR3 length: 14 residues. Germline V gene sequence: CDR1 SEHNR, CDR2 FQNEAQ (reference sequence). Trimming took off 5 bases at V and 1 base at J, with 11 bases between the two ends. In DNA form, the CDR3 reads TGTGCCAGCAGCCCACAGAACGCGAACACTGAAGCTTTCTTT. Encoded protein: CASSPQNANTEAFF.

This chain connects TRBV7-9 to TRBJ2-1; 12 bases agree with TRBD1. After removal of 11 bases from V and 9 bases from J, the junction contained 8 bases not matched to a gene. The germline V gene has CDR1 SEHNR and CDR2 FQNEAQ (reference sequence). CDR3 length: 13 residues. The CDR3 region has the DNA TGTGCCTCTGGGACAGGGGGCTTTGGTGAGCAGTTCTTC. As protein: CASGTGGFGEQFF.

The chain couples TRBV24-1 to TRBJ2-1; TRBD2 is a possible D gene (5 bases). The V end was cut by 3 bases, the J end by 9 bases, with 14 bases between. There are 14 residues in the CDR3. Germline assignment: CDR1 KGHDR and CDR2 SFDVKD. The CDR3 loop is CATSDPTIPSEQFF. DNA for the CDR3: TGTGCCACCAGTGATCCGACTATCCCCAGTGAGCAGTTCTTC.

V is TRBV9 and J is TRBJ1-3; D not certain. CDR3 length: 15 residues. Germline V CDR1 and CDR2: SGDLS, YYNGEE. Trimming stripped 0 bases from V and 2 bases from J, with 9 bases between. The CDR3: CASSVVGKTGNTIYF. As DNA, the CDR3 is TGTGCCAGCAGCGTAGTCGGGAAAACTGGAAACACCATATATTTT.

This chain joins TRBV3-1 (or the pseudogene TRBV3-2) and TRBJ2-3; TRBD2 matches at 9 bases. Germline V gene data show CDR1 as LGHDT and CDR2 as YNNKEL (reference sequence). The CDR3 is 16 amino acids. Unmatched junction bases numbered 8, after V lost 4 bases and J lost 3 bases. The CDR3 DNA reads TGTGCCAGCAGCCCCTGGCCGGCGGGGGGGACAGATACGCAGTATTTT. This sequence encodes CASSPWPAGGTDTQYF.

The chain recombines TRBV5-1 with TRBJ1-2; TRBD1 matches at 11 bases. The length of the CDR3 is 13 residues. J was trimmed by 9 bases and V by 4 bases; bases with no gene match: 5. Germline CDR1 is SGHRS and CDR2 is YFSETQ. This CDR3 reads CASSPGTGGRYTF. The CDR3 DNA is TGCGCCAGCAGCCCAGGGACAGGGGGGCGCTACACCTTC.

V gene TRBV20-1 combines with J gene TRBJ1-2; TRBD1 agrees at 7 bases. Trimming removed 3 bases from V and 8 bases from J; junction bases left unmatched: 9. The CDR3 covers 13 residues. In germline, CDR1 is DFQATT, CDR2 SNEGSKA (reference sequence). CDR3 protein: CSASARRGEGYTF. CDR3 coding DNA: TGCAGTGCTAGTGCTCGCAGGGGGGAAGGCTACACCTTC.

This rearrangement joins TRBV21-1 to TRBJ1-1; the D call TRBD1 from the table was never checked on the DNA. TRBV21-1 is a recognized pseudogene. This CDR3 has 15 residues. CDR3 nucleotides: TGTGCCGCGAGATCAAGGGGGACAGGGCATACTGAAGCTTTCTTT. This sequence encodes CAARSRGTGHTEAFF.

The chain uses TRBV7-2 and TRBJ2-2; tentative D call: TRBD1 (6 bases). Trimming took off 6 bases at V and 6 bases at J, with 26 bases between the two ends. Looked up from germline, CDR1 is SGHTA and CDR2 is FQGNSA. CDR3 size: 18 residues. CDR3 protein: CASSYRTLWGPTPGELFF. CDR3 DNA: TGTGCCAGCAGTTATAGGACCCTATGGGGGCCGACCCCCGGGGAGCTGTTTTTT. Using reference TRBV7-2 and TRBJ2-2 for the parts outside the CDR3, the full variable domain is GAGVSQSPSNKVTEKGKDVELRCDPISGHTALYWYRQSLGQGLEFLIYFQGNSAPDKSGLPSDRFSAERTGGSVSTLTIQRTQQEDSAVYLCASSYRTLWGPTPGELFFGEGSRLTVL.

The chain recombines TRBV25-1 with TRBJ1-6; a possible D gene is TRBD1 (5 bases). There are 15 residues in the CDR3. Trimming left V 3 bases short and J 7 bases short, with 13 bases between. Germline V gene data show CDR1 as MGHDK and CDR2 as SYGVNS. This CDR3 is CASSDAQGVNSPLHF. CDR3 in DNA: TGTGCCAGCAGTGATGCGCAGGGCGTAAATTCACCCCTCCACTTT.

The chain employs TRBV14 and TRBJ2-1; 8 bases align to TRBD2. Germline CDR1 SGHDN, CDR2 FVKESK. V was clipped by 0 bases and J by 5 bases; unmatched bases: 3. This CDR3 contains 15 residues. CDR3 region: CASSQEIAGHNEQFF. The CDR3 coding sequence is TGTGCCAGCAGCCAAGAAATAGCGGGGCACAATGAGCAGTTCTTC.